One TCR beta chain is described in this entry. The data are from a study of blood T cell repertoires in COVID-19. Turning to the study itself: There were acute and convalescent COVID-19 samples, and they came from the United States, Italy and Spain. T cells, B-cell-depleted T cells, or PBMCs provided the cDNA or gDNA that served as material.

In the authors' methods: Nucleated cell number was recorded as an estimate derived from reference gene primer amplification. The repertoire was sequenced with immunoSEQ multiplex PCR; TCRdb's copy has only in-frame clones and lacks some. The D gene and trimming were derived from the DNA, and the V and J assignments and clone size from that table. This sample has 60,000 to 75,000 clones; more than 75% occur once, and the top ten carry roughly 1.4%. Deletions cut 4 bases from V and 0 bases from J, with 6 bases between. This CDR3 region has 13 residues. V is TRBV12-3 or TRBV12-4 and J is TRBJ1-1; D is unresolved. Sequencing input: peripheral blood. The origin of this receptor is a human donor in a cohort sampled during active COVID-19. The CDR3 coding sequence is TGTGCCAGCAGTTCAAGAGTGAACACTGAAGCTTTCTTT. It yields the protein CASSSRVNTEAFF.